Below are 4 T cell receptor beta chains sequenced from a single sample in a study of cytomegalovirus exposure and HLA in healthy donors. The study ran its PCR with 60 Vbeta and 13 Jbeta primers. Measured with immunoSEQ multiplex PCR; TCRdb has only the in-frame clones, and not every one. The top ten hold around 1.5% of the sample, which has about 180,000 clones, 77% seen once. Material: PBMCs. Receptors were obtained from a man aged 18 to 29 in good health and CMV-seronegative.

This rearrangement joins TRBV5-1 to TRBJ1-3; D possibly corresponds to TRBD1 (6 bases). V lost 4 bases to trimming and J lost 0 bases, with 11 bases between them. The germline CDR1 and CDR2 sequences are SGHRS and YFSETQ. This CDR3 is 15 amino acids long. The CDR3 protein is CASSRAGDSGNTIYF. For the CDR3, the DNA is TGCGCCAGCAGCCGTGCAGGGGACTCTGGAAACACCATATATTTT.

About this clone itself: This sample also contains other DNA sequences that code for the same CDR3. The CDR3: CAWSVGQSNEAFF. The CDR3 bases are TGTGCCTGGAGTGTAGGACAGAGTAATGAAGCTTTCTTT. The genes are TRBV30 and TRBJ1-1, with TRBD1 as a possible D gene (6 bases). The V and J ends lost 0 bases and 7 bases respectively, with 12 bases between them. Germline V lookup: CDR1 GTSNPN, CDR2 SVGIG (reference sequence). CDR3 size: 13 residues.

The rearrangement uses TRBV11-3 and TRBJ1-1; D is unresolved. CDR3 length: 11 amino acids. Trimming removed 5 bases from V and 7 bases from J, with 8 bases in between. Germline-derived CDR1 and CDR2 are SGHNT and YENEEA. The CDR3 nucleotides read TGTGCCAGCAGCATACAGTTTGAAGCTTTCTTT. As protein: CASSIQFEAFF.

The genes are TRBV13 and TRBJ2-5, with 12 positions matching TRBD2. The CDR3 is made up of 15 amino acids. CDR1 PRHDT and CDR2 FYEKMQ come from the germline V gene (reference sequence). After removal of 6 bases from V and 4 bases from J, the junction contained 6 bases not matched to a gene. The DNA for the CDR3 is TGTGCCAGCAGTCCTAGCGGGAGGGCCCGAGAGACCCAGTACTTC. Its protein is CASSPSGRARETQYF.